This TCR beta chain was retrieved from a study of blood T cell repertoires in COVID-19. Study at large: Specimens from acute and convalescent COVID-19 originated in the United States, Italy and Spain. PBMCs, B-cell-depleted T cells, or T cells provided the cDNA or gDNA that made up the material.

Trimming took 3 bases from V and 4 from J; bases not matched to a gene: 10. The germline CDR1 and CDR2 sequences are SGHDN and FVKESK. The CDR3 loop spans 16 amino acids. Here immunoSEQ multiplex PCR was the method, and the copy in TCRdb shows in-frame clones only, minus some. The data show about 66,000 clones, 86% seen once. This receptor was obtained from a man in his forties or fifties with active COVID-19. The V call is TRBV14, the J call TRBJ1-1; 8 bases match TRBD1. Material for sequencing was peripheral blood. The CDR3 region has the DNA TGTGCCAGCAGCCACTACCGTACAGGGGGGAGCACTGAAGCTTTCTTT. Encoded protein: CASSHYRTGGSTEAFF.